The sequence of this TCR beta chain was determined in a study of blood T cell repertoires in COVID-19. Study background: Donors in the United States, Italy and Spain gave samples during acute or convalescent COVID-19. Sources were T cells, B-cell-depleted T cells, or PBMCs; the material itself was cDNA or gDNA.

The CDR3 has 14 amino acids. Germline CDR1 is SGHDN and CDR2 is FVKESK. V dropped 0 bases and J dropped 13 bases, with 13 bases sitting between them. Authors' processing steps: Reference gene primer amplification yielded estimated nucleated cell counts. Sequencing was performed with immunoSEQ multiplex PCR; in TCRdb, only in-frame clones are kept and a portion is missing. V and J calls and clone size are copied from that table; D and trimming were computed from the DNA. This sample has approximately 97,000 clones; 85% occur once, and the top ten carry around 39%. Sequencing input: peripheral blood. The source of this sequence is an elderly man with acute or convalescent COVID-19. This chain joins TRBV14 and TRBJ1-6, with D possibly TRBD1 on 5 matching bases. The CDR3: CASSQDLRGSPLHF. The CDR3 DNA follows: TGTGCCAGCAGCCAAGATCTGCGGGGCAGTCCCCTCCACTTT. Drawing the rest from reference TRBV14 and TRBJ1-6, the complete variable domain is EAGVTQFPSHSVIEKGQTVTLRCDPISGHDNLYWYRRVMGKEIKFLLHFVKESKQDESGMPNNRFLAERTGGTYSTLKVQPAELEDSGVYFCASSQDLRGSPLHFGNGTRLTVT.